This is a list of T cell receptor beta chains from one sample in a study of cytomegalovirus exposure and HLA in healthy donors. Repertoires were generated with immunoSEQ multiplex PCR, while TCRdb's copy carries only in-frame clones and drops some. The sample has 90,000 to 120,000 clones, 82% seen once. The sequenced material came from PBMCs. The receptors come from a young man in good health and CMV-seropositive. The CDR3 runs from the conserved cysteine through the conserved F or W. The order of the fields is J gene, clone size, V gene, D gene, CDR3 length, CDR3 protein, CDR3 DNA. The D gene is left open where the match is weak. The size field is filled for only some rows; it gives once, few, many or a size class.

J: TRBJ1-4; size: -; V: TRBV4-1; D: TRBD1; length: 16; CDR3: CASSQDWGDRGLELFF; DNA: TGCGCCAGCAGCCAAGATTGGGGCGACAGGGGTCTGGAACTGTTTTTT
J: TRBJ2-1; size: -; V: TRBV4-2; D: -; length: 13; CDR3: CASSQVGDNEQFF; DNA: TGTGCCAGCAGCCAAGTTGGAGATAATGAGCAGTTCTTC
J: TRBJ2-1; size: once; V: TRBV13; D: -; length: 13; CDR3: CASGLRDNNEQFF; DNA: TGTGCCAGCGGACTCCGGGACAACAATGAGCAGTTCTTC
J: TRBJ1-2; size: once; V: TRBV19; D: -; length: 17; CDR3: CASSTIVRGERGGGYTF; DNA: TGTGCCAGTAGTACCATCGTCCGGGGAGAACGAGGTGGTGGCTACACCTTC
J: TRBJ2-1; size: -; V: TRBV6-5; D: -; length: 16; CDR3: CASSYQPDFNYNEQFF; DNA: TGTGCCAGCAGTTACCAACCAGACTTTAACTACAATGAGCAGTTCTTC
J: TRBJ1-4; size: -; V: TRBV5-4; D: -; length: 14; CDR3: CASSLWASNEKLFF; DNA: TGTGCCAGCAGCTTGTGGGCGTCTAATGAAAAACTGTTTTTT
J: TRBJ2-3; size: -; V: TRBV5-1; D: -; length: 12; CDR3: CASGPGVDTQYF; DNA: TGCGCCAGCGGCCCGGGGGTGGATACGCAGTATTTT
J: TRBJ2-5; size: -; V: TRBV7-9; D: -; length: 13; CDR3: CASSLRGRETQYF; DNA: TGTGCCAGCAGCTTAAGGGGCCGGGAGACCCAGTACTTC
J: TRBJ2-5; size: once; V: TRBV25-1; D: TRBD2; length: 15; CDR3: CASRAGTSGGETQYF; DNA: TGTGCCAGCAGAGCGGGGACTAGCGGGGGAGAGACCCAGTACTTC
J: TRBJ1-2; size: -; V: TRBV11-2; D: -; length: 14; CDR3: CASSSVQGGYGYTF; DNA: TGTGCCAGCAGCTCGGTTCAGGGAGGTTATGGCTACACCTTC
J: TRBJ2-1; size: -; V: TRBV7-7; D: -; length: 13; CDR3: CASSLDRANEQFF; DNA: TGTGCCAGCAGCTTAGACAGGGCGAATGAGCAGTTCTTC
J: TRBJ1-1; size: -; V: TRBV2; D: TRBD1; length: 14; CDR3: CASSFTQGDTEAFF; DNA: TGTGCCAGCAGCTTTACACAGGGGGACACTGAAGCTTTCTTT
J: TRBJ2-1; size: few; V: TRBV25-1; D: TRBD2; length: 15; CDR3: CASSERSGGYGEQFF; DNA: TGTGCCAGCAGTGAGAGAAGCGGGGGGTACGGGGAGCAGTTCTTC
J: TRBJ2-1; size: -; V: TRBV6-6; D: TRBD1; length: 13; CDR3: CASSWDRESEQFF; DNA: TGTGCCAGCAGTTGGGACAGGGAGAGCGAGCAGTTCTTC
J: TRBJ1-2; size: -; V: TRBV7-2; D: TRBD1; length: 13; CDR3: CASSLGTGHGYTF; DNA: TGTGCCAGCAGCTTAGGGACAGGGCATGGCTACACCTTC
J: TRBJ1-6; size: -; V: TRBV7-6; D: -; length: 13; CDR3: CASSFNEDSPLHF; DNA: TGTGCCAGCAGCTTTAACGAGGATTCACCCCTCCACTTT
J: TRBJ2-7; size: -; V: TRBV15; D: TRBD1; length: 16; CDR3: CATSIPGTGSSYEQYF; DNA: TGTGCCACCAGCATACCCGGGACAGGCAGCTCCTACGAGCAGTACTTC
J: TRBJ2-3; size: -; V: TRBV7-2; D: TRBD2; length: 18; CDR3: CASSLAIYSGGAVDTQYF; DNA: TGTGCCAGCAGCTTAGCTATTTATAGCGGGGGGGCCGTAGATACGCAGTATTTT
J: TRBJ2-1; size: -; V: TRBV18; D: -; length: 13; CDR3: CASSGASYNEQFF; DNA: TGTGCCAGCTCAGGGGCATCCTACAATGAGCAGTTCTTC
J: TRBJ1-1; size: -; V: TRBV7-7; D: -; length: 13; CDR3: CASSLHLNTEAFF; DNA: TGTGCTAGCAGCTTACATTTGAACACTGAAGCTTTCTTT
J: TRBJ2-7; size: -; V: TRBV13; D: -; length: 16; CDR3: CASSLVAGASSYEQYF; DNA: TGTGCCAGCAGCTTGGTGGCGGGGGCGTCCTCCTACGAGCAGTACTTC
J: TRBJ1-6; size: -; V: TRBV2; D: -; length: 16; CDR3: CASSDRGSSYNSPLHF; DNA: TGTGCCAGCAGTGATAGGGGGAGCTCCTATAATTCACCCCTCCACTTT
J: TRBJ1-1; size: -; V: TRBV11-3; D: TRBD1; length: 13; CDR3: CASNRTGRTEAFF; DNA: TGTGCCAGCAACCGGACAGGGCGGACTGAAGCTTTCTTT